A selection of T cell receptor beta chains follows, all from one sample in a study of cytomegalovirus exposure and HLA in healthy donors. Assay: immunoSEQ multiplex PCR; the TCRdb copy retains only in-frame clones and omits some. The table has approximately 200,000 clones, 85% seen once. Sequencing was performed on PBMCs. These receptors were obtained from a human donor in good health. Both conserved end residues are part of each CDR3. Each record gives: CDR3 DNA, CDR3 protein, V gene, CDR3 length, D gene, clone size, J gene. The D gene is left open where the match is weak. Clone size is shown for a subset of rows, as once, few, many or a class of expanded clone.

CDR3 DNA: TGTGCCAGCAGCCTCCAAGGAGGACAGGATAATTCACCCCTCCACTTT
CDR3 protein: CASSLQGGQDNSPLHF
V gene: TRBV4-2
CDR3 length: 16
D gene: TRBD1
clone size: few
J gene: TRBJ1-6

CDR3 DNA: TGCGCCAGCAGCATGACTAGACCCTCTCCTATCAATGAGCAGTTCTTC
CDR3 protein: CASSMTRPSPINEQFF
V gene: TRBV5-1
CDR3 length: 16
D gene: -
clone size: -
J gene: TRBJ2-1

CDR3 DNA: TGCGCCAGCACCCTCGCGTACGGGACAGGGGAATACGAGCAGTACTTC
CDR3 protein: CASTLAYGTGEYEQYF
V gene: TRBV5-1
CDR3 length: 16
D gene: TRBD1
clone size: -
J gene: TRBJ2-7

CDR3 DNA: TGTGCCAGCAGTTCACAGGGGGCTGGGAACACTGAAGCTTTCTTT
CDR3 protein: CASSSQGAGNTEAFF
V gene: TRBV6-1
CDR3 length: 15
D gene: TRBD1
clone size: -
J gene: TRBJ1-1

CDR3 DNA: TGTGCCAGCAGCTTAGGTTCAGGGGGCTACGAGCAGTACTTC
CDR3 protein: CASSLGSGGYEQYF
V gene: TRBV11-2
CDR3 length: 14
D gene: TRBD1
clone size: once
J gene: TRBJ2-7

CDR3 DNA: TGTGCCAGTAGTATAGGACAGGGCTTGAACACTGAAGCTTTCTTT
CDR3 protein: CASSIGQGLNTEAFF
V gene: TRBV19
CDR3 length: 15
D gene: TRBD1
clone size: -
J gene: TRBJ1-1

CDR3 DNA: TGCGCCAGCAGCTTGGATCTCCGGGAGGGCCCTCTGAGCACAGATACGCAGTATTTT
CDR3 protein: CASSLDLREGPLSTDTQYF
V gene: TRBV5-1
CDR3 length: 19
D gene: TRBD2
clone size: -
J gene: TRBJ2-3

CDR3 DNA: TGTGCCAGCAGCTTAGTCCCGGGAATGAACAATGAGCAGTTCTTC
CDR3 protein: CASSLVPGMNNEQFF
V gene: TRBV7-9
CDR3 length: 15
D gene: -
clone size: few
J gene: TRBJ2-1

CDR3 DNA: TGTGCCAGCAGTTCTGGACAGGGGAACTACGAGCAGTACTTC
CDR3 protein: CASSSGQGNYEQYF
V gene: TRBV28
CDR3 length: 14
D gene: TRBD1
clone size: -
J gene: TRBJ2-7

CDR3 DNA: TGTGCCAGCAGCCCCGGGACAGTGACCGGGGAGCTGTTTTTT
CDR3 protein: CASSPGTVTGELFF
V gene: TRBV5-4
CDR3 length: 14
D gene: TRBD1
clone size: -
J gene: TRBJ2-2

CDR3 DNA: TGTGCTCCACAGGGTCCAGATACGCAGTATTTT
CDR3 protein: CAPQGPDTQYF
V gene: TRBV27
CDR3 length: 11
D gene: -
clone size: -
J gene: TRBJ2-3

CDR3 DNA: TGTGCCAGCAGTTTAAGGGCCGGGGGTAAATATGAGCAGTTCTTC
CDR3 protein: CASSLRAGGKYEQFF
V gene: TRBV27
CDR3 length: 15
D gene: -
clone size: few
J gene: TRBJ2-1

CDR3 DNA: TGTGCCAGTAGTATAGTCGGCAGGACACTAGCCAATGAGCAGTTCTTC
CDR3 protein: CASSIVGRTLANEQFF
V gene: TRBV19
CDR3 length: 16
D gene: -
clone size: few
J gene: TRBJ2-1

CDR3 DNA: TGTGCCAGCAGTTCTCCGGGACTAGCCCGCGAGCAGTACTTC
CDR3 protein: CASSSPGLAREQYF
V gene: TRBV6-5
CDR3 length: 14
D gene: TRBD2
clone size: -
J gene: TRBJ2-7

CDR3 DNA: TGTGGGGCCGCCAGCGGGAGTCACCGGGGAGTTACGCAGTATTTT
CDR3 protein: CGAASGSHRGVTQYF
V gene: TRBV30
CDR3 length: 15
D gene: TRBD2
clone size: -
J gene: TRBJ2-3

CDR3 DNA: TGTGCCAGCAGCGTGGACAGAATGAACACTGAAGCTTTCTTT
CDR3 protein: CASSVDRMNTEAFF
V gene: TRBV7-9
CDR3 length: 14
D gene: -
clone size: -
J gene: TRBJ1-1

CDR3 DNA: TGTGCCAGCAGCCTACAGGGTACGGGGTCCGGAAACACCATATATTTT
CDR3 protein: CASSLQGTGSGNTIYF
V gene: TRBV5-4
CDR3 length: 16
D gene: -
clone size: -
J gene: TRBJ1-3

CDR3 DNA: TGCGCCAGCAGCCAAGATTGGCTAGCTGAGCAGTACTTC
CDR3 protein: CASSQDWLAEQYF
V gene: TRBV4-1
CDR3 length: 13
D gene: -
clone size: -
J gene: TRBJ2-7

CDR3 DNA: TGTGCCAGCAGCTTGGTCTGGGCAGGGGTTGAGCAGCCCCAGCATTTT
CDR3 protein: CASSLVWAGVEQPQHF
V gene: TRBV7-9
CDR3 length: 16
D gene: -
clone size: -
J gene: TRBJ1-5

CDR3 DNA: TGTGCCAGCAGCTTAACCGGGAACACTGAAGCTTTCTTT
CDR3 protein: CASSLTGNTEAFF
V gene: TRBV7-3
CDR3 length: 13
D gene: -
clone size: few
J gene: TRBJ1-1

CDR3 DNA: TGTGCCAGCGAGGGACAGGTGAACTACGAGCAGTACTTC
CDR3 protein: CASEGQVNYEQYF
V gene: TRBV25-1
CDR3 length: 13
D gene: TRBD1
clone size: -
J gene: TRBJ2-7

CDR3 DNA: TGTGCCAGCAGTGGAGGCTTCAATCAGCCCCAGCATTTT
CDR3 protein: CASSGGFNQPQHF
V gene: TRBV6-1
CDR3 length: 13
D gene: -
clone size: few
J gene: TRBJ1-5

CDR3 DNA: TGTGCCAGCAGGTCTCCGGGACTAGCGGGATTCGAGCAGTACTTC
CDR3 protein: CASRSPGLAGFEQYF
V gene: TRBV6-5
CDR3 length: 15
D gene: TRBD2
clone size: -
J gene: TRBJ2-7